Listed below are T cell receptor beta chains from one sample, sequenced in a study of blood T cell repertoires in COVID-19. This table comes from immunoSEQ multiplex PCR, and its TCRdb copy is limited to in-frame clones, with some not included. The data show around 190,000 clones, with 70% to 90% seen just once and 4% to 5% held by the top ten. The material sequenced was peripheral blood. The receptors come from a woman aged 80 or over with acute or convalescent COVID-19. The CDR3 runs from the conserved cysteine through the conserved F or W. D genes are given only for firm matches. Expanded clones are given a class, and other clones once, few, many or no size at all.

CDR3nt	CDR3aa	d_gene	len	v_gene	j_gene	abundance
TGTGCCAGCTCACAACAGGGGGACTTTTACGAGCAGTACTTC	CASSQQGDFYEQYF	TRBD1	14	TRBV18	TRBJ2-7	.
TGTGCCAGCATCTCGGTAGGGGGAGACCGGTACAATGAGCAGTTCTTC	CASISVGGDRYNEQFF	.	16	TRBV28	TRBJ2-1	.
TGTGCCAGTAGGGCACGCGGTCGCACAGATACGCAGTATTTT	CASRARGRTDTQYF	.	14	TRBV19	TRBJ2-3	.
TGTGCCAGTAGTAGGACGGGACAGCGAGAGACCCAGTACTTC	CASSRTGQRETQYF	TRBD1	14	TRBV19	TRBJ2-5	.
TGCGCCAGCAGCTTGGCTGCGGAAAATCCCTACGAGCAGTACTTC	CASSLAAENPYEQYF	.	15	TRBV5-1	TRBJ2-7	.
TGTGCCAGCAGCCGGGGACAGGGGGTCCAGCCCCAGCATTTT	CASSRGQGVQPQHF	TRBD1	14	TRBV2	TRBJ1-5	.
TGTGCCAGCAGTTTGCGGGACCTCGGCGAGCAGTACTTC	CASSLRDLGEQYF	.	13	TRBV12-3/TRBV12-4	TRBJ2-7	.
TGCGCCAGCAGCCAAGACGGAGTAACAGGGTACTATGGCTACACCTTC	CASSQDGVTGYYGYTF	.	16	TRBV4-3	TRBJ1-2	.
TGTGCCAGCAGGGAACAGGGACTGTCCACTGAAGCTTTCTTT	CASREQGLSTEAFF	.	14	TRBV2	TRBJ1-1	.
TGTGCCAGCAGCTTAGCCCCACCCGGGACATCTAATCAGCCCCAGCATTTT	CASSLAPPGTSNQPQHF	.	17	TRBV7-6	TRBJ1-5	.
TGTGCCAGCAGCTTATTGTCACCCGGACAGGGCTACGAGCAGTACTTC	CASSLLSPGQGYEQYF	TRBD1	16	TRBV11-2	TRBJ2-7	.
TGTGCTAGTGGTTTGGTCGGGGGACCGACATACGAGCAGTACTTC	CASGLVGGPTYEQYF	.	15	TRBV12-5	TRBJ2-7	.
TGTGCCTGGAACCAGGGGCTGAGCGAGCAGTACTTC	CAWNQGLSEQYF	.	12	TRBV30	TRBJ2-7	once
TGTGCCATCAGTGAGAAGTACGGACAGGGGAACACTGAAGCTTTCTTT	CAISEKYGQGNTEAFF	TRBD1	16	TRBV10-3	TRBJ1-1	.
TGTGCCAGTTCGGGACATTACTACAATGAGCAGTTCTTC	CASSGHYYNEQFF	.	13	TRBV6-5	TRBJ2-1	once
TGTGCCAGCAGCTCCGATCCAGGCGCAGATACGCAGTATTTT	CASSSDPGADTQYF	.	14	TRBV7-3	TRBJ2-3	few
TGTGCCAGCAGCTCCCCGGGACAGGGGGTAATCCTGACTTTC	CASSSPGQGVILTF	TRBD1	14	TRBV7-2	TRBJ2-6	.
TGTGCCAGCAGCTTAGTCACAGGCACAGATACGCAGTATTTT	CASSLVTGTDTQYF	.	14	TRBV7-2	TRBJ2-3	.
TGTGCCAGCAGTTACGGGACAGTCTCGATGGTTGGCTACACCTTC	CASSYGTVSMVGYTF	TRBD1	15	TRBV6-6	TRBJ1-2	.
TGTGCCAGCAGCGTAGGATTAGCGCTAACCCAAGAGACCCAGTACTTC	CASSVGLALTQETQYF	.	16	TRBV9	TRBJ2-5	.
TGCGCCAGCATGACTAGCGGGAGGCTTTCCTACGAGCAGTACTTC	CASMTSGRLSYEQYF	TRBD2	15	TRBV10-2	TRBJ2-7	many
TGTGCCAGCAGCTTAGGGGAGGGATGGGACACTGAAGCTTTCTTT	CASSLGEGWDTEAFF	.	15	TRBV7-9	TRBJ1-1	.
TGTGCCTGGAAATTGGGACAGGGCCCTGGAAACACCATATATTTT	CAWKLGQGPGNTIYF	TRBD1	15	TRBV30	TRBJ1-3	.
TGTGCTAGCAGCTTAGCAGCGGACTGGTCAAGTCAGCCCCAGCATTTT	CASSLAADWSSQPQHF	.	16	TRBV7-7	TRBJ1-5	few
TGTGCCAGCAGTTGGGACAAGGGAAACACCATATATTTT	CASSWDKGNTIYF	.	13	TRBV12-3/TRBV12-4	TRBJ1-3	.